The rows below give T cell receptor beta chains drawn from one sample of a study of blood T cell repertoires in COVID-19. Profiled with immunoSEQ multiplex PCR; TCRdb holds only in-frame clones, not every one. The table records more than 200,000 clones, 80% to 90% of them present only once. The specimen sequenced was peripheral blood. These receptors came from a young man with active or convalescent COVID-19. Both conserved end residues are part of each CDR3. Clone sizes are given selectively: once, few, many, or a class where the clone is expanded.

TRBV3-1/TRBV3-2	16	NA	TRBJ1-1	CASSQGRRGADTEAFF
TRBV28	16	NA	TRBJ1-6	CASSPQDRGGNSPLHF
TRBV7-3	11	NA	TRBJ1-2	CASSSGDGYTF
TRBV5-4	17	NA	TRBJ1-2	CASSLADRVRGDYGYTF
TRBV9	20	NA	TRBJ2-1	CASSETTGQGASGGANEQFF
TRBV19	16	NA	TRBJ2-1	CASSIRITGANNEQFF
TRBV7-7	16	NA	TRBJ1-3	CASSLARRESGNTIYF
TRBV3-1/TRBV3-2	14	once	TRBJ1-1	CASSEGAAGGQAFF
TRBV3-1/TRBV3-2	20	NA	TRBJ2-3	CASSPTLGAGGPSSTDTQYF
TRBV27	14	NA	TRBJ2-5	CASSALGPEETQYF
TRBV4-1	16	NA	TRBJ2-1	CASSQEHRRGPDEQFF
TRBV7-2	13	NA	TRBJ2-7	CASSTGGGYEQYF
TRBV7-8	15	NA	TRBJ2-1	CASSLIGLVRNEQFF
TRBV7-3	12	NA	TRBJ2-2	CASSQGQGPLFF
TRBV24-1	14	NA	TRBJ1-2	CATSDPGSDYGYTF
TRBV10-3	14	NA	TRBJ2-5	CATGTSGEQETQYF
TRBV3-1/TRBV3-2	14	NA	TRBJ2-1	CASSHTDYYNEQFF
TRBV2	15	NA	TRBJ2-4	CASSAQGRGKNIQYF
TRBV5-5	14	NA	TRBJ2-3	CASEKRGRTDTQYF
TRBV11-3	17	NA	TRBJ1-1	CASSRTRDREMNTEAFF
TRBV3-1/TRBV3-2	15	NA	TRBJ2-2	CASSQGGAHTGELFF
TRBV2	17	NA	TRBJ1-5	CASSYGGLRRSNQPQHF
TRBV3-1/TRBV3-2	13	NA	TRBJ2-1	CASSPRQNNEQFF
TRBV11-3	16	NA	TRBJ2-3	CASSLVSGGAADTQYF
TRBV30	13	once	TRBJ1-5	CAWSRTGGQPQHF
TRBV7-2	14	NA	TRBJ2-7	CASSFGRGAYEQYF
TRBV3-1/TRBV3-2	16	NA	TRBJ1-6	CASSAGTGWANSPLHF
TRBV18	14	few	TRBJ1-3	CASAPGYSGNTIYF
TRBV6-1	16	once	TRBJ2-1	CASSGRQGGSYNEQFF
TRBV4-1	17	NA	TRBJ2-6	CASSLTSGASGANVLTF
TRBV19	13	NA	TRBJ2-7	CASSIDSTYEQYF
TRBV18	14	NA	TRBJ1-1	CASSLTDRETEAFF
TRBV13	17	once	TRBJ2-1	CASSLLAGEPTYNEQFF
TRBV27	17	NA	TRBJ1-5	CASSLHSQTGYSQPQHF
TRBV7-2	16	NA	TRBJ1-6	CASSLGPTGVGSPLHF
TRBV29-1	12	NA	TRBJ1-2	CSGRETDYGYTF
TRBV5-6	14	NA	TRBJ2-7	CASSLALQAYEQYF
TRBV4-2	16	NA	TRBJ2-5	CASSQDGGVGRETQYF
TRBV20-1	14	once	TRBJ1-3	CSASTGGVLNTIYF
TRBV15	17	NA	TRBJ2-7	CATSRGGLGTGVAEQYF